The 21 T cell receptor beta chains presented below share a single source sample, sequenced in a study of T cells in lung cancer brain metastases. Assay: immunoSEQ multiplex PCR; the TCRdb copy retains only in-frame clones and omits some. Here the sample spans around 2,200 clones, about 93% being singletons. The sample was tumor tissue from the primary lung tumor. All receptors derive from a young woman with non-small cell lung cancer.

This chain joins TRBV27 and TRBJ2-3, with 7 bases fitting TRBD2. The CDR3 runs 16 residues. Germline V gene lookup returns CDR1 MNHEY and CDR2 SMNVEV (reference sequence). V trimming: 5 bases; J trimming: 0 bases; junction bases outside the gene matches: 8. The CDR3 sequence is CASSPGGGSSTDTQYF. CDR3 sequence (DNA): TGTGCCAGCAGTCCTGGGGGGGGGAGTAGCACAGATACGCAGTATTTT.

The CDR3 DNA is TGTGCCAGCAGTGAATATGCGGGCGGGACCCAGTACTTC. It translates to CASSEYAGGTQYF. This rearrangement joins TRBV25-1 to TRBJ2-5; maybe TRBD2 (5 bases). Trimming shortened V by 0 bases and J by 7 bases, and 9 bases separated the two germline ends. In germline, CDR1 is MGHDK, CDR2 SYGVNS. The CDR3 loop spans 13 amino acids.

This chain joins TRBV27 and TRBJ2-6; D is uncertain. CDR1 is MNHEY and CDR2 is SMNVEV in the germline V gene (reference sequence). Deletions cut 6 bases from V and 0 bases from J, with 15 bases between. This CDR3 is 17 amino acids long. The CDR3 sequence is CASSAGVRVSGANVLTF. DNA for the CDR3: TGTGCCAGCAGCGCTGGGGTACGGGTCTCTGGGGCCAACGTCCTGACTTTC.

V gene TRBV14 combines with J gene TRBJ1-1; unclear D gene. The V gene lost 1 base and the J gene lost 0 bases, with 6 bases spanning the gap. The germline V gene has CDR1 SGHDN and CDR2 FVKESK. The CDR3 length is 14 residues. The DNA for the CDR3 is TGTGCCAGCAGCCAAGTTAGCTTGAACACTGAAGCTTTCTTT. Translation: CASSQVSLNTEAFF.

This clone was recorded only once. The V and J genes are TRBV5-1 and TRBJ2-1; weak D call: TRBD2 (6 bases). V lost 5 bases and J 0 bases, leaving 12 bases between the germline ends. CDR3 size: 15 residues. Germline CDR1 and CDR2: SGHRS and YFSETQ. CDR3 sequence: CASRALANSYNEQFF. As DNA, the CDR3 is TGCGCCAGCAGGGCGCTAGCGAACTCCTACAATGAGCAGTTCTTC.

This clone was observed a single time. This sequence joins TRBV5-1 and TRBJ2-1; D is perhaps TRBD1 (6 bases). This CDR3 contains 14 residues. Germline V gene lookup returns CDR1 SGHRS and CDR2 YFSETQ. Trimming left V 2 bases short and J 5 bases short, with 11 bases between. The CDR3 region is CASSLTGLHNEQFF. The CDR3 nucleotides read TGCGCCAGCAGCTTAACAGGGCTCCACAATGAGCAGTTCTTC.

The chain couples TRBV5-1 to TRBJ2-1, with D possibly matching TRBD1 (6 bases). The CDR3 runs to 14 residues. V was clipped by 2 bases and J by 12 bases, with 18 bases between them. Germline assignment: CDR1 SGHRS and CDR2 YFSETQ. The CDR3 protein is CASSLGQPARRQFF. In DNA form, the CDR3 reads TGCGCCAGCAGCTTAGGACAGCCTGCGAGGAGGCAGTTCTTC.

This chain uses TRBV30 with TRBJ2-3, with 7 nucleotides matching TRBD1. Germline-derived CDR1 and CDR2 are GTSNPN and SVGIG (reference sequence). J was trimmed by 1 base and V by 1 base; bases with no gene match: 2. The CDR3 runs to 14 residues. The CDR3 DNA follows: TGTGCCTGGAGTGATGACAGGGGCACAGATACGCAGTATTTT. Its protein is CAWSDDRGTDTQYF.

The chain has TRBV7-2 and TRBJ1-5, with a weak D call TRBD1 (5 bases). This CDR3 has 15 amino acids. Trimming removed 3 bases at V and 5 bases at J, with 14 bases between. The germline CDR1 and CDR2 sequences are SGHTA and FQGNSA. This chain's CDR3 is CASSFSGGVDQPQHF. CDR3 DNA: TGTGCCAGCAGCTTTAGCGGAGGGGTAGATCAGCCCCAGCATTTT.

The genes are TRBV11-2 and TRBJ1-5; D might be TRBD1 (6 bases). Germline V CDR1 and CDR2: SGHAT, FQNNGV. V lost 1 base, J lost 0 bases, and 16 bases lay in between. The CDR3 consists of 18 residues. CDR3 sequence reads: CASSLGEGGPNSNQPQHF. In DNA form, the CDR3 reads TGTGCCAGCAGCTTAGGGGAGGGGGGCCCGAATAGCAATCAGCCCCAGCATTTT.

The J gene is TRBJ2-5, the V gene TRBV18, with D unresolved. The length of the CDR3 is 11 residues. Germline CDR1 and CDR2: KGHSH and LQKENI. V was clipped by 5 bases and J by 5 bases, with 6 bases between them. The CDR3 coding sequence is TGTGCCAGCTCATCTCGCGAGACCCAGTACTTC. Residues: CASSSRETQYF.

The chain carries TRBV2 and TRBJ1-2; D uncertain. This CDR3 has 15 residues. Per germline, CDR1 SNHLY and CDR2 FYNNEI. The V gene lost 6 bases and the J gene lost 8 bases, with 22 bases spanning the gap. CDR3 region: CASSPLLVQTVGYTF. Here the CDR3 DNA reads TGTGCCAGCAGCCCTCTCTTGGTACAGACGGTAGGCTACACCTTC.

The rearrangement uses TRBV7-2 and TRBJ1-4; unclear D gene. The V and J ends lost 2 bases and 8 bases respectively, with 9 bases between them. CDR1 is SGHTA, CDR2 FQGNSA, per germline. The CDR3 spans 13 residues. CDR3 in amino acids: CASSLPRWEKLFF. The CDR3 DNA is TGTGCCAGCAGCTTACCGCGGTGGGAAAAACTGTTTTTT.

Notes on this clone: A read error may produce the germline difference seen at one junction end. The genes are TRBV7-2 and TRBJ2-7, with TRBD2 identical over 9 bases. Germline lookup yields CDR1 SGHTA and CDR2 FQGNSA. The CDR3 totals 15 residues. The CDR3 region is CASSLAGSRTYEQYF. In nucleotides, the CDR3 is TGTGCCAGCAGCCTAGCGGGAAGTCGAACCTACGAGCAGTACTTC.

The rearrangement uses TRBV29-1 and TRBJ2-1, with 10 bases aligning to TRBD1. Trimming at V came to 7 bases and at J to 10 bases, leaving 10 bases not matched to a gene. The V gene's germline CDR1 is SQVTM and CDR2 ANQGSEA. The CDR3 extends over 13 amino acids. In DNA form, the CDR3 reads TGCAGCGCTCTGACAGGGGGCCAGGGGGAGCAGTTCTTC. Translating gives CSALTGGQGEQFF.

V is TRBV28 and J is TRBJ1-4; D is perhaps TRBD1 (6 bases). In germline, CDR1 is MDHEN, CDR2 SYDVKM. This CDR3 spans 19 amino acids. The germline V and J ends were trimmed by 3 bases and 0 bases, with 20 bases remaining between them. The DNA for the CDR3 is TGTGCCAGCAGTTTTTTAGGACCAAGACAGGCCGCAACTAATGAAAAACTGTTTTTT. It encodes CASSFLGPRQAATNEKLFF.

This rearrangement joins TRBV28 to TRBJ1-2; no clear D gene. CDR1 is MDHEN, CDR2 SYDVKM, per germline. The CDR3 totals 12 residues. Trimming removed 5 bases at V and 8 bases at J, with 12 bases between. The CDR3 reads CASSLDMFGYTF. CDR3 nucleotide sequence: TGTGCCAGCAGTCTTGACATGTTCGGCTACACCTTC.

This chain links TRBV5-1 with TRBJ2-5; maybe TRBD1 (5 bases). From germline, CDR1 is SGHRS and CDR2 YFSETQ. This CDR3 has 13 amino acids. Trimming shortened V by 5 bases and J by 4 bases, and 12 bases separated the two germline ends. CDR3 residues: CASSRGLGETQYF. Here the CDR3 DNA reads TGCGCCAGCAGTAGGGGTTTAGGAGAGACCCAGTACTTC.

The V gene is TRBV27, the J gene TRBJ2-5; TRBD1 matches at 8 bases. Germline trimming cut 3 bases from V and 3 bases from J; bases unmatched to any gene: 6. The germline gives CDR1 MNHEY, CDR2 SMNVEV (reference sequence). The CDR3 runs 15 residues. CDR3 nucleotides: TGTGCCAGCAGTTTGATAGGACAGGGAAAAGAGACCCAGTACTTC. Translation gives CASSLIGQGKETQYF.

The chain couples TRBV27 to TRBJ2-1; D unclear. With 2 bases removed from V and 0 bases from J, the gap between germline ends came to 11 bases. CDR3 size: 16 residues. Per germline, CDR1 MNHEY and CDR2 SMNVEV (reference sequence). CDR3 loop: CASSLRPPYSYNEQFF. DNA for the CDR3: TGTGCCAGCAGTTTACGGCCTCCTTACTCCTACAATGAGCAGTTCTTC.

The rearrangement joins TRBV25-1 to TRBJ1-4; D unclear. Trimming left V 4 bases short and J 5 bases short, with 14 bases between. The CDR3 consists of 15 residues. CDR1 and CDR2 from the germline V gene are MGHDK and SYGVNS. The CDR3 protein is CASSGGDRWNEKLFF. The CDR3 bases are TGTGCCAGCAGTGGGGGAGACCGTTGGAATGAAAAACTGTTTTTT.